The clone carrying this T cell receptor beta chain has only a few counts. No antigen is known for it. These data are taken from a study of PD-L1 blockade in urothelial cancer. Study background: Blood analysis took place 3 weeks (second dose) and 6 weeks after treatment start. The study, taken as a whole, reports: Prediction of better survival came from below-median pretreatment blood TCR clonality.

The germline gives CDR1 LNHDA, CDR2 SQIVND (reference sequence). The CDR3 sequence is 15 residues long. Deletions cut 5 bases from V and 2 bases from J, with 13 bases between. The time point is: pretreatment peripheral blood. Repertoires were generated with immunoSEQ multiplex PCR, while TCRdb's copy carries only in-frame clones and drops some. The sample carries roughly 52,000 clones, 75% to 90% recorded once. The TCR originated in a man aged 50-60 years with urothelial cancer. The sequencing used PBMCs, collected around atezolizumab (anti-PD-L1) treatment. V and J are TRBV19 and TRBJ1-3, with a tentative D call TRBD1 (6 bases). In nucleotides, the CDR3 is TGTGCCAGTAGTTCCACCAGACAGGCTGGAAACACCATATATTTT. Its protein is CASSSTRQAGNTIYF. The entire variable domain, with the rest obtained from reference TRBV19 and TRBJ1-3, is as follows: DGGITQSPKYLFRKEGQNVTLSCEQNLNHDAMYWYRQDPGQGLRLIYYSQIVNDFQKGDIAEGYSVSREKKESFPLTVTSAQKNPTAFYLCASSSTRQAGNTIYFGEGSWLTVV.